Listed below are T cell receptor beta chains from one sample, sequenced in a study of cytomegalovirus exposure and HLA in healthy donors. Assay: immunoSEQ multiplex PCR; the TCRdb copy retains only in-frame clones and omits some. The sample yields 130,000 or so clones, around nine tenths seen once. The sequenced sample consisted of PBMCs. These receptors were taken from a man aged 25 to 45 in good health and CMV-seronegative. CDR3s include the opening cysteine and the closing phenylalanine or tryptophan. The D gene is left open where the match is weak. Where a row states a size, it is once, few, many or the class of an expanded clone; other rows omit it.

length	D	V	J	size	DNA	CDR3
13	TRBD1	TRBV6-1	TRBJ1-1	NA	TGTGCCAGCGGGCGCAGGGGGAGCACTGAAGCTTTCTTT	CASGRRGSTEAFF
15	NA	TRBV11-2	TRBJ2-4	NA	TGTGCCAGCAGCAACTTCGACAGGGCCAAAAACATTCAGTACTTC	CASSNFDRAKNIQYF
15	NA	TRBV18	TRBJ1-1	NA	TGTGCCAGCTCACCACAGCCGGGGGGCGACACTGAAGCTTTCTTT	CASSPQPGGDTEAFF
15	TRBD2	TRBV5-1	TRBJ2-5	NA	TGCGCCAGCAGCTTATTTAGCGGGGGCGGCGAGACCCAGTACTTC	CASSLFSGGGETQYF
11	NA	TRBV25-1	TRBJ1-3	NA	TGTGCCAGCAGCTTTGGAAACACCATATATTTT	CASSFGNTIYF
14	NA	TRBV7-9	TRBJ2-5	NA	TGTGCCAGCAGCCCAGTCGGGGTTCAAGAGACCCAGTACTTC	CASSPVGVQETQYF
14	NA	TRBV4-3	TRBJ2-7	NA	TGCGCCAGCAGCCAAGATTTCGACAGCTACGAGCAGTACTTC	CASSQDFDSYEQYF
16	NA	TRBV7-9	TRBJ2-4	NA	TGTGCCAGCAGCCTTACAGGGAAGAGGCCCAAAAACATTCAGTACTTC	CASSLTGKRPKNIQYF
17	TRBD2	TRBV7-2	TRBJ2-7	NA	TGTGCCAGCAGCTTGGGACTAGCGGGGGGTATGGCATACGAGCAGTACTTC	CASSLGLAGGMAYEQYF
15	TRBD1	TRBV5-1	TRBJ2-1	NA	TGCGCCAGCAGCCAGTACAGGGGGGCATCCCCTGAGCAGTTCTTC	CASSQYRGASPEQFF
14	TRBD1	TRBV4-3	TRBJ2-7	NA	TGCGCCAGCAGCCGAGAGACAGGGGCCTACGAGCAGTACTTC	CASSRETGAYEQYF
15	NA	TRBV6-5	TRBJ1-5	NA	TGTGCCAGCAGTACTGGGCATACCCCCAATCAGCCCCAGCATTTT	CASSTGHTPNQPQHF
16	NA	TRBV18	TRBJ1-1	NA	TGTGCCAGCTCACCTTCCCCAGTCACACAGGGCCATGAAGCTTTCTTT	CASSPSPVTQGHEAFF
14	NA	TRBV9	TRBJ2-1	NA	TGTGCCAGCAGCGCCGAGGATGGTTACAATGAGCAGTTCTTC	CASSAEDGYNEQFF
11	NA	TRBV29-1	TRBJ1-2	NA	TGCAGCGTTTGGTCGGGTGGTGGCTACACCTTC	CSVWSGGGYTF
14	NA	TRBV28	TRBJ1-6	NA	TGTGCCAGCAGTGCGGGACTGAGCAATTCACCCCTCCACTTT	CASSAGLSNSPLHF
15	TRBD1	TRBV5-1	TRBJ1-3	once	TGCGCCAGCAGTAAAGACAGGGTTTCAGGAAACACCATATATTTT	CASSKDRVSGNTIYF
14	NA	TRBV6-5	TRBJ2-7	NA	TGTGCCAGCAGACCCCCCGGGAAGCCCTACGAGCAGTACTTC	CASRPPGKPYEQYF
12	TRBD1	TRBV2	TRBJ2-5	NA	TGTGCCAGCAGAGGGACAGAAGAGACCCAGTACTTC	CASRGTEETQYF
13	NA	TRBV25-1	TRBJ2-5	NA	TGTGCCAGCAGTGGACTAGTCCAAGAGACCCAGTACTTC	CASSGLVQETQYF
15	TRBD1	TRBV4-2	TRBJ2-7	NA	TGTGCCAGCAGCCAAGAGGGACAGGGGGCTTACGAGCAGTACTTC	CASSQEGQGAYEQYF
16	TRBD1	TRBV5-1	TRBJ1-2	NA	TGCGCCAGCAGCTTGGGTAGGACAGGGGGCGTCTATGGCTACACCTTC	CASSLGRTGGVYGYTF
15	TRBD2	TRBV4-1	TRBJ2-3	NA	TGCGCCAGCAGCCGGAAGGGGACTAGTACAGATACGCAGTATTTT	CASSRKGTSTDTQYF
17	TRBD2	TRBV5-1	TRBJ2-7	NA	TGCGCCAGCAGCTCCGCACCATCGGGGGGGCGGTCCTACGAGCAGTACTTC	CASSSAPSGGRSYEQYF
14	NA	TRBV15	TRBJ2-3	NA	TGTGCCACCAGCAGAACCGGACTGCCTGCTGGGCAGTATTTT	CATSRTGLPAGQYF
12	NA	TRBV2	TRBJ2-7	few	TGTGCCAGCTGGCGGATAACCTACGAGCAGTACTTC	CASWRITYEQYF
15	NA	TRBV14	TRBJ1-2	NA	TGTGCCAGCAGCCAAGCCCGCGGCGGTAGCTATGGCTACACCTTC	CASSQARGGSYGYTF
12	NA	TRBV5-1	TRBJ1-1	once	TGCGCCAGCAGCTCCGACAGAACTGAAGCTTTCTTT	CASSSDRTEAFF
15	TRBD2	TRBV6-1	TRBJ2-1	NA	TGTGCCAGCAGTTTTAGCGGGGGGCACGTCAATGAGCAGTTCTTC	CASSFSGGHVNEQFF
15	NA	TRBV19	TRBJ1-1	NA	TGTGCCAGTAGTAATTTTGAACCGAGGAACACTGAAGCTTTCTTT	CASSNFEPRNTEAFF
16	NA	TRBV5-1	TRBJ1-1	NA	TGCGCCAGCAGCTCCCTCGGCAGGGCCAGGAACACTGAAGCTTTCTTT	CASSSLGRARNTEAFF
16	TRBD1	TRBV6-6	TRBJ2-1	NA	TGTGCCAGCAGTTACAGTTCCGGGACAGGTTACAATGAGCAGTTCTTC	CASSYSSGTGYNEQFF
15	TRBD2	TRBV7-9	TRBJ2-3	NA	TGTGGGTGCAGGACTAGCGGGGGGGCCACAGATACGCAGTATTTT	CGCRTSGGATDTQYF
13	TRBD2	TRBV2	TRBJ2-7	once	TGTGCCAGCAGTGCTAGCGGGGCCTACGAGCAGTACTTC	CASSASGAYEQYF
15	NA	TRBV5-4	TRBJ1-6	NA	TGTGCCAGCACCTTCGGGGGCTCCTATAATTCACCCCTCCACTTT	CASTFGGSYNSPLHF
16	TRBD2	TRBV4-2	TRBJ2-2	medium-sized	TGTGCCAGCAGCCAAGAGACTAGCCTGGAGACCGGGGAGCTGTTTTTT	CASSQETSLETGELFF
14	TRBD1	TRBV7-6	TRBJ2-5	few	TGTGCCAGCAGCTTTGGGACAGGGCAAGAGACCCAGTACTTC	CASSFGTGQETQYF
15	NA	TRBV10-2	TRBJ1-5	few	TGCGCCAGCAGTGTAGACAGGACTAGCAATCAGCCCCAGCATTTT	CASSVDRTSNQPQHF
13	NA	TRBV16	TRBJ1-1	NA	TGTGCCAGCAGCCAGGGGACTTACACTGAAGCTTTCTTT	CASSQGTYTEAFF
15	NA	TRBV7-2	TRBJ2-2	NA	TGTGCCAGCAGCTTTGTTGGGGGCGACACCGGGGAGCTGTTTTTT	CASSFVGGDTGELFF
16	TRBD2	TRBV6-5	TRBJ2-4	NA	TGTGCCAGCAGTTCCTTGACTAGCGGGGGTGAAAACATTCAGTACTTC	CASSSLTSGGENIQYF
12	NA	TRBV10-3	TRBJ2-7	NA	TGTGCCTCCCTTTTCGGGATTTACGAGCAGTACTTC	CASLFGIYEQYF
17	TRBD2	TRBV4-1	TRBJ2-3	NA	TGCGCCAGCAGCCAACGGCAGCGGGGCCTCCCCCCAGATACGCAGTATTTT	CASSQRQRGLPPDTQYF
12	NA	TRBV6-5	TRBJ2-7	NA	TGTGCCAGCAGTTACTCGAGTAGCGAGCAGTACTTC	CASSYSSSEQYF
17	TRBD1	TRBV9	TRBJ1-1	NA	TGTGCCAGCAGCGATACGGCAGGGGGCGCAGTGGACACTGAAGCTTTCTTT	CASSDTAGGAVDTEAFF
14	NA	TRBV9	TRBJ1-5	once	TGTGCCAGCAGCGTAGGGGCAGACAATCAGCCCCAGCATTTT	CASSVGADNQPQHF